This is a list of T cell receptor beta chains from one sample in a study of OX40 agonist ivuxolimab in advanced cancers. Assay: immunoSEQ multiplex PCR; the TCRdb copy retains only in-frame clones and omits some. The table has about 61,000 clones, about 88% seen once. This specimen consisted of CD4+ or CD8+ T cells sorted from blood, obtained in a trial of the OX40 agonist ivuxolimab. All receptors derive from an adult with an advanced solid tumor such as melanoma, head and neck, liver or kidney cancer. The CDR3 runs from the conserved cysteine through the conserved F or W. The D gene is left open where the match is weak. Clone size appears in some rows only: once, few, many, or a class for an expanded clone.

>TRBV11-1|TRBJ1-6|-|-
CASSLVGQGRSPLHF
TGTGCCAGCAGCTTAGTGGGGCAGGGACGTTCACCCCTCCACTTT
>TRBV6-5|TRBJ2-5|-|-
CASRPGLSQETQYF
TGTGCCAGCAGGCCCGGACTGAGCCAAGAGACCCAGTACTTC
>TRBV9|TRBJ2-5|-|-
CASSVGQKQETQYF
TGTGCCAGCAGCGTAGGGCAGAAACAAGAGACCCAGTACTTC
>TRBV30|TRBJ1-2|-|-
CAWTKWTPNYGYTF
TGTGCCTGGACCAAATGGACACCCAACTATGGCTACACCTTC
>TRBV6-5|TRBJ1-6|-|few
CASSGTNNSPLHF
TGTGCCTCTTCCGGGACCAATAATTCACCCCTCCACTTT
>TRBV10-3|TRBJ2-1|TRBD1|-
CAISEGTGGRNEQFF
TGTGCCATCAGTGAAGGGACAGGGGGCAGGAATGAGCAGTTCTTC
>TRBV6-5|TRBJ1-4|TRBD1|-
CASSPGTGIEKLFF
TGTGCCAGCAGCCCCGGGACAGGGATTGAAAAACTGTTTTTT
>TRBV10-3|TRBJ2-1|-|-
CAISASLGIEQFF
TGTGCCATCAGTGCCAGTCTCGGGATTGAGCAGTTCTTC
>TRBV6-1|TRBJ2-1|-|-
CASTRDNTYNEQFF
TGTGCCAGCACCCGGGACAATACCTACAATGAGCAGTTCTTC
>TRBV7-2|TRBJ2-7|TRBD2|-
CASSLATSGGTHEQYF
TGTGCCAGCAGCTTAGCAACTAGCGGGGGGACCCACGAGCAGTACTTC
>TRBV13|TRBJ2-5|-|-
CASSLGLWGQETQYF
TGTGCCAGCAGCTTAGGCCTGTGGGGGCAAGAGACCCAGTACTTC
>TRBV7-2|TRBJ1-5|-|-
CASSPTVSNQPQHF
TGTGCCAGCAGCCCGACAGTAAGCAATCAGCCCCAGCATTTT
>TRBV18|TRBJ2-7|-|-
CASSSKGVTYEQYF
TGTGCCAGCTCATCCAAGGGGGTTACCTACGAGCAGTACTTC
>TRBV9|TRBJ2-2|-|-
CASTRPGPFAATAENTGELFF
TGTGCCAGCACGCGACCGGGCCCGTTCGCGGCGACAGCCGAGAACACCGGGGAGCTGTTTTTT
>TRBV4-2|TRBJ1-2|-|-
CASSQDWGQPDGYTF
TGTGCCAGCAGCCAAGATTGGGGGCAGCCAGATGGCTACACCTTC
>TRBV5-1|TRBJ1-1|-|-
CASTLVAGRNTEAFF
TGCGCCAGCACCCTTGTTGCAGGCCGGAACACTGAAGCTTTCTTT
>TRBV18|TRBJ1-1|TRBD1|-
CASSEGTGEETEAFF
TGTGCCAGCTCGGAGGGGACAGGGGAAGAAACTGAAGCTTTCTTT
>TRBV19|TRBJ1-1|-|-
CASSEYRNTEAFF
TGTGCCAGTAGTGAGTACCGGAACACTGAAGCTTTCTTT